Below are 25 T cell receptor beta chains sequenced from a single sample in a study of post-analysis software for immune sequencing data. The antigens of these receptors remain unknown. Study observations and caveats: TRBV segments more frequent in patients than in controls numbered several and included TRBV5-6, TRBV5-1 and TRBV20-1.

Each TCR beta cDNA library carried unique molecular identifiers. From the PCR reads, TCRdb called clonotypes with MiXCR, one entry per CDR3 protein. The sample lists about 820,000 distinct CDR3 sequences, roughly 50% seen once, with 4.6% in the top ten. Sequencing input: blood. Every receptor here comes from a girl aged 10-17 years with multiple sclerosis.

The V call is TRBV7-9, the J call TRBJ2-5; D may be TRBD1 (5 bases). With 11 bases removed from V and 7 bases from J, the gap between germline ends came to 17 bases. CDR1 and CDR2 (germline): SEHNR, FQNEAQ (reference sequence). The CDR3 has 12 amino acids. CDR3 sequence: CAGYSGAGTQYF. DNA of the CDR3: TGTGCCGGTTACAGTGGGGCCGGGACCCAGTACTTC.

The chain uses TRBV5-1 and TRBJ2-7; 7 bases line up with TRBD2. This CDR3 has 15 residues. The V segment lost 4 bases and the J segment 3 bases; nucleotides outside the gene matches: 10. Germline CDR1 and CDR2: SGHRS and YFSETQ. DNA for the CDR3: TGCGCCAGCAGCCCTTCGGGAAGCGGGATCTACGAGCAGTACTTC. Protein product: CASSPSGSGIYEQYF.

The chain combines TRBV27 with TRBJ2-4; 7 nucleotides align to TRBD1. This CDR3 region has 16 residues. Germline CDR1 reads MNHEY; CDR2 reads SMNVEV (reference sequence). The junction had 12 bases not matched to a gene; V was cut back by 8 bases and J by 2 bases. The CDR3 region is CASSYRQGVSKNIQYF. CDR3 coding DNA: TGTGCCAGCTCCTACCGACAGGGAGTCTCCAAAAACATTCAGTACTTC.

The J gene is TRBJ2-3, the V gene TRBV7-3; 7 bases align to TRBD2. The CDR3 loop spans 17 amino acids. The V and J ends lost 0 bases and 4 bases, in that order; junction bases with no gene match: 10. In germline, CDR1 is SGHTA, CDR2 FQGTGA. Written as DNA, the CDR3 is TGTGCCAGCAGCTTAACCGGAATGCGGGAGAACGCAGATACGCAGTATTTT. This sequence encodes CASSLTGMRENADTQYF.

In its sample, this clonotype was seen once. Mismatch with germline at one junction end may stem from a read error. The V call is TRBV28, the J call TRBJ2-7; D remains unclear. CDR3 length: 13 amino acids. Germline CDR1 and CDR2: MDHEN and SYDVKM. In DNA, the CDR3 is TGTGCCAGCCTCTCCACTAACTCCTACGGGCAGTACTTC. Translated, it gives CASLSTNSYGQYF.

This clonotype came up a few times. J is TRBJ2-3 and V is TRBV5-6; 9 positions match TRBD2. Germline trimming cut 5 bases from V and 2 bases from J; bases unmatched to any gene: 15. The CDR3 length is 18 residues. The germline V gene encodes CDR1 SGHDT and CDR2 YYEEEE. As DNA, the CDR3 is TGTGCCAGCAGATTGTGGCGGGGGGGCCCAAGAGTCACAGATACGCAGTATTTT. Translation: CASRLWRGGPRVTDTQYF.

The table lists this clonotype with a few counts. The chain has TRBV20-1 and TRBJ2-7, with D tentatively TRBD2 (5 bases). V lost 5 bases to trimming and J lost 1 base, with 9 bases between them. The length of the CDR3 is 12 residues. In germline, CDR1 is DFQATT, CDR2 SNEGSKA (reference sequence). This CDR3 reads CSAGGGSYEQYF. CDR3 bases: TGCAGTGCTGGAGGTGGTTCCTACGAGCAGTACTTC.

The chain recombines TRBV29-1 with TRBJ2-1, with 13 nucleotides matching TRBD2. Germline V gene data show CDR1 as SQVTM and CDR2 as ANQGSEA. With V trimmed by 6 bases and J by 5 bases, 4 bases remained unmatched. CDR3 size: 14 residues. The CDR3 sequence is CSVGTSGANNEQFF. The CDR3 DNA sequence: TGCAGCGTGGGGACTAGCGGGGCCAACAATGAGCAGTTCTTC.

This chain connects TRBV5-1 to TRBJ2-1; 10 nucleotides line up with TRBD2. The ends lost 4 bases at V and 9 bases at J; junction bases unmatched: 13. The CDR3 consists of 16 residues. Germline lookup yields CDR1 SGHRS and CDR2 YFSETQ. Here the CDR3 DNA reads TGCGCCAGCAGCGAAGTCCCTAGCGGGAGAACGGCTGAGCAGTTCTTC. Its translation: CASSEVPSGRTAEQFF.

This clonotype was picked up a small number of times. CDR3 region: CSARGGLADNPYEQYF. The CDR3 DNA is TGCAGTGCTAGGGGGGGACTAGCGGACAACCCCTACGAGCAGTACTTC. V usage is TRBV20-1 and J usage is TRBJ2-4; 11 bases align to TRBD2. The DNA end is a closer match to TRBJ2-7, so the J assignment may be wrong. This CDR3 contains 16 residues. Germline loops: CDR1 DFQATT, CDR2 SNEGSKA (reference sequence).

J is TRBJ1-2 and V is TRBV20-1, with 7 positions matching TRBD1. The V gene end was trimmed by 3 bases and the J gene end by 4 bases; junction bases not matched to a gene: 8. The CDR3 is 14 amino acids. CDR1 is DFQATT, CDR2 SNEGSKA, per germline (reference sequence). CDR3 in amino acids: CSASERQGSYGYTF. The CDR3 DNA follows: TGCAGTGCTAGCGAGAGACAGGGAAGCTATGGCTACACCTTC.

This clonotype was recorded a few times. The rearrangement joins TRBV10-3 to TRBJ1-2; 7 bases are a match to TRBD1. The CDR3 has 13 residues. Germline loops: CDR1 ENHRY, CDR2 SYGVKD. J was trimmed by 6 bases and V by 6 bases; bases with no gene match: 7. The CDR3 DNA follows: TGTGCCATCAGGACAGGGATGTTGGATGGCTACACCTTC. The encoded protein is CAIRTGMLDGYTF.

The rearrangement joins TRBV29-1 to TRBJ2-7; 8 nucleotides align to TRBD2. J lost 7 bases, V lost 1 base, and 12 bases had no gene match. Germline loops: CDR1 SQVTM, CDR2 ANQGSEA. The CDR3 consists of 15 residues. DNA for the CDR3: TGCAGCGTTGAAGCCGGACGGGGGGGACGGGTGGAGCAGTACTTC. Protein sequence: CSVEAGRGGRVEQYF.

V and J are TRBV29-1 and TRBJ1-1; TRBD1 is a possible D gene (5 bases). V was shortened by 5 bases and J by 5 bases, with 24 bases between the two germline ends. Looked up from germline, CDR1 is SQVTM and CDR2 is ANQGSEA. There are 16 residues in the CDR3. CDR3 sequence reads: CSVSGTTDSRRTEAFF. CDR3 nucleotide sequence: TGCAGCGTTAGTGGGACCACCGATAGTCGTCGGACTGAAGCTTTCTTT. Complete variable domain (other parts from reference TRBV29-1 and TRBJ1-1): SAVISQKPSRDICQRGTSLTIQCQVDSQVTMMFWYRQQPGQSLTLIATANQGSEATYESGFVIDKFPISRPNLTFSTLTVSNMSPEDSSIYLCSVSGTTDSRRTEAFFGQGTRLTVV.

The CDR3 bases are TGTGCCAGCTCACTATCAGCGCTTCCAGGGGCCAACGTCCTGACTTTC. As protein: CASSLSALPGANVLTF. The rearrangement uses TRBV18 and TRBJ2-6; no clear D. Germline values: CDR1 KGHSH, CDR2 LQKENI. The CDR3 length is 16 residues. Trimming shortened V by 4 bases and J by 4 bases, and 14 bases separated the two germline ends.

The chain combines TRBV12-3 or TRBV12-4 with TRBJ2-7; D remains unclear. The V end was cut by 2 bases, the J end by 1 base, with 9 bases between. The CDR3 spans 14 residues. The CDR3 protein is CASSLWGNSYEQYF. The CDR3 DNA is TGTGCCAGCAGTTTATGGGGAAATTCCTACGAGCAGTACTTC.

This clonotype was seen just once. This chain uses TRBV7-6 with TRBJ2-1; 12 bases agree with TRBD2. With 5 bases clipped from V and 9 bases from J, the junction kept 11 bases outside the gene matches. Germline CDR1 SGHVS, CDR2 FNYEAQ. The CDR3 runs 16 residues. The CDR3 DNA reads TGTGCCAGCAGCACCATAAAGGGGACTAGCGGGTTTGAGCAGTTCTTC. It codes for CASSTIKGTSGFEQFF.

In this sample, this clonotype turned up once. The gene calls are TRBV6-1 and TRBJ2-1, with D possibly TRBD1 on 5 matching bases. The CDR3 extends over 14 amino acids. CDR1 MNHNS and CDR2 SASEGT come from the germline V gene. Trimming stripped 1 base from V and 6 bases from J, with 10 bases between. The CDR3 protein is CASSEGRGTNEQFF. CDR3 nucleotide sequence: TGTGCCAGCAGTGAAGGTAGGGGAACCAATGAGCAGTTCTTC.

This chain joins TRBV9 and TRBJ1-5, with 7 bases that match TRBD1. Germline-derived CDR1 and CDR2 are SGDLS and YYNGEE. The V and J ends lost 0 bases and 7 bases, in that order; junction bases with no gene match: 7. The CDR3 spans 15 residues. The CDR3 coding sequence is TGTGCCAGCAGCGTAGGAGAGACAGGGAGCCAGCCCCAGCATTTT. This gives the protein CASSVGETGSQPQHF.

There are a few counts of this clonotype. This chain uses TRBV15 with TRBJ2-7, with 10 bases identical to TRBD1. The V segment lost 4 bases and the J segment 6 bases; nucleotides outside the gene matches: 12. The CDR3 loop spans 16 amino acids. Germline CDR1 LNHNV, CDR2 YYDKDF (reference sequence). The CDR3 nucleotides read TGTGCCACCAGCAAAGGATCCCGGGACAGGGGAGGCGAGCAGTACTTC. Its protein product is CATSKGSRDRGGEQYF.

This clonotype turned up a few times. The rearrangement joins TRBV6-1 to TRBJ2-5, with 8 bases matching TRBD1. V was clipped by 8 bases and J by 3 bases; unmatched bases: 2. In germline, CDR1 is MNHNS, CDR2 SASEGT. The CDR3 contains 12 residues. The CDR3 DNA is TGTGCCAGCGACAGGGGCAAAGAGACCCAGTACTTC. Its protein product is CASDRGKETQYF.

The rearrangement uses TRBV7-2 and TRBJ2-1; maybe TRBD1 (6 bases). The length of the CDR3 is 15 residues. The V end was cut by 4 bases, the J end by 8 bases, with 18 bases between. The germline gives CDR1 SGHTA, CDR2 FQGNSA. CDR3 region: CASSSGQIGIHEQFF. The CDR3 DNA reads TGTGCCAGCAGCTCCGGACAGATAGGGATCCATGAGCAGTTCTTC.

DNA of the CDR3: TGTGCCATCAGTTCAGGCTACGAGCAGTACTTC. This translates into CAISSGYEQYF. V usage is TRBV10-3 and J usage is TRBJ2-7; D not resolved. Germline CDR1 is ENHRY and CDR2 is SYGVKD. The V end was cut by 5 bases, the J end by 3 bases, with 5 bases between. This CDR3 spans 11 amino acids.

The chain is built from TRBV24-1 and TRBJ2-7; either TRBD1 or TRBD2 may supply D (6 bases each). The J call may be in error: the DNA end matches TRBJ2-5 better. Germline CDR1 KGHDR, CDR2 SFDVKD. The CDR3 totals 15 residues. Written as DNA, the CDR3 is TGTGCCACCAGTGACCGCGGGACAAATCAAGAGACCCAGTACTTC. This codes for CATSDRGTNQETQYF.

The chain has TRBV7-9 and TRBJ2-1, with no clear D. The CDR3 contains 14 residues. CDR1 and CDR2 (germline): SEHNR, FQNEAQ (reference sequence). With 6 bases removed from V and 2 bases from J, the gap between germline ends came to 11 bases. CDR3 loop: CASRAPTTYNEQFF. The CDR3 DNA is TGTGCCAGCAGGGCCCCGACAACCTACAATGAGCAGTTCTTC. The complete variable domain, with remaining parts taken from reference TRBV7-9 and TRBJ2-1, reads DTGVSQNPRHKITKRGQNVTFRCDPISEHNRLYWYRQTLGQGPEFLTYFQNEAQLEKSRLLSDRFSAERPKGSFSTLEIQRTEQGDSAMYLCASRAPTTYNEQFFGPGTRLTVL.